The 8 T cell receptor beta chains listed next were all sequenced from one sample in a study of post-analysis software for immune sequencing data. Whole-study findings and limits: Four to six TRBV segments, including TRBV5-6, TRBV5-1 and TRBV20-1, were more frequent in patients than controls.

Their specific antigens are unknown. Libraries were made from TCR beta cDNA, and they carried unique molecular identifiers. TCRdb analysed the PCR reads with MiXCR anew, one entry per CDR3 protein. The profile shows 750,000 to 900,000 distinct CDR3 sequences, around 45% of them singletons. Sequencing was carried out using blood. Receptor source: a girl between 10 and 17 years old with multiple sclerosis.

The V call is TRBV5-6, the J call TRBJ1-6, with D possibly being TRBD1 (5 bases). The CDR3 runs to 14 residues. The V gene's germline CDR1 is SGHDT and CDR2 YYEEEE. The germline V and J ends were trimmed by 5 bases and 10 bases, with 16 bases remaining between them. CDR3 nucleotides: TGTGCCAGCAGATCATCCGGGGGAGGGTCACCCCTCCACTTT. Residues: CASRSSGGGSPLHF.

J is TRBJ2-1 and V is TRBV11-2, with D unresolved. The CDR3 has 10 amino acids. Trimming shortened V by 5 bases and J by 11 bases, and 7 bases separated the two germline ends. Germline assignment: CDR1 SGHAT and CDR2 FQNNGV. This chain's CDR3 is CASSHSQQFF. The CDR3 DNA reads as TGTGCCAGCAGCCACTCGCAGCAGTTCTTC.

V is TRBV10-3 and J is TRBJ2-7; D not resolved. Trimming shortened V by 6 bases and J by 2 bases, and 11 bases separated the two germline ends. Germline V lookup: CDR1 ENHRY, CDR2 SYGVKD. The CDR3 spans 13 residues. The CDR3 nucleotides are TGTGCCATCAGAGAAGGGCAGCCCTACGAGCAGTACTTC. Protein: CAIREGQPYEQYF.

This clonotype was picked up one time. This chain links TRBV7-9 with TRBJ2-1, with D maybe TRBD1 (6 bases). The J call may be incorrect, as the DNA end agrees better with TRBJ2-7. Per germline, CDR1 SEHNR and CDR2 FQNEAQ (reference sequence). The CDR3 runs to 15 residues. The CDR3 loop is CASRPTSGQPYEQYF. Here the CDR3 DNA reads TGTGCCAGCAGACCTACTTCGGGACAACCCTACGAGCAGTACTTC.

This clonotype was picked up a small number of times. This chain connects TRBV28 to TRBJ1-5; the match to TRBD1 covers 8 bases. Germline loops: CDR1 MDHEN, CDR2 SYDVKM. With V trimmed by 5 bases and J by 0 bases, 3 bases remained unmatched. This CDR3 region has 15 residues. CDR3 DNA: TGTGCCAGCAGTCCAGGGGGCGTTAGCAATCAGCCCCAGCATTTT. Its translation: CASSPGGVSNQPQHF.

The table lists this clonotype with a count of one. This chain joins TRBV10-3 and TRBJ2-3, with 8 bases identical to TRBD2. From germline, CDR1 is ENHRY and CDR2 SYGVKD. The CDR3 extends over 14 amino acids. V gave up 4 bases and J gave up 8 bases; unmatched junction bases: 8. CDR3 coding DNA: TGTGCCATCAGTGTTAGCGGGGTGGGGACTACGCAGTATTTT. Translated, it gives CAISVSGVGTTQYF.

This clonotype was recorded a few times. The CDR3 coding sequence is TGTGCCAGCAGTTCACGGACAGGGGCCACAGATACGCAGTATTTT. This sequence encodes CASSSRTGATDTQYF. The chain is built from TRBV12-3 or TRBV12-4 and TRBJ2-3; 9 bases align to TRBD1. The J segment lost 2 bases and the V segment lost 4 bases, leaving 4 bases of the junction unmatched. The CDR3 spans 15 residues.

The gene calls are TRBV27 and TRBJ2-1; TRBD2 matches 7 bases. From germline, CDR1 is MNHEY and CDR2 SMNVEV (reference sequence). The CDR3 loop spans 16 amino acids. Trimming at V came to 2 bases and at J to 7 bases, leaving 11 bases not matched to a gene. CDR3 DNA sequence: TGTGCCAGCAGTTTACCGGGAGGACCTACGGGAAATGAGCAGTTCTTC. Protein sequence: CASSLPGGPTGNEQFF.